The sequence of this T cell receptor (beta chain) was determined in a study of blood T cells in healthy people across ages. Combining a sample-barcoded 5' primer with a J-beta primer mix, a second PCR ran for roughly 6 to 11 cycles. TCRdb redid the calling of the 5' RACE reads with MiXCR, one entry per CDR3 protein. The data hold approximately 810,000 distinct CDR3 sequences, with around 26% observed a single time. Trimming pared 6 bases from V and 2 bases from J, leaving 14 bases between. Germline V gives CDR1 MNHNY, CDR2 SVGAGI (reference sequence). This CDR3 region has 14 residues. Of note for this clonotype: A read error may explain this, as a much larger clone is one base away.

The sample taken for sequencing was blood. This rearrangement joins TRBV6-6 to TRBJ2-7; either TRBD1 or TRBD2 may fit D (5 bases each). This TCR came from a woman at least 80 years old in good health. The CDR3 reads CASRGTASPYEQYF. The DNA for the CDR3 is TGTGCCAGCAGAGGGACGGCGAGCCCCTACGAGCAGTACTTC.